The T cell receptor (beta chain) under discussion was sequenced for a study of blood T cell repertoires in COVID-19. Study context: The United States, Italy and Spain were the sources of the acute and convalescent COVID-19 samples.

Clones were sequenced by immunoSEQ multiplex PCR, and TCRdb holds only the in-frame ones, with some missing. Of fewer than 250,000 clones in the sample, around 90% were seen once. This study enrolled people aged roughly 18 to 100 from 20 to 25 US geographic areas. Participant-reported clinical history was the basis for cohort assignment. It was within 2 weeks before study entry that exposed participants met a COVID-19 case. The CDR3 length is 12 residues. V was clipped by 0 bases and J by 8 bases, with 4 bases between them. Per germline, CDR1 MNHEY and CDR2 SMNVEV (reference sequence). The V and J genes are TRBV27 and TRBJ2-2; D is unclear. This TCR was sampled from a man between 45 and 60 years old who had been exposed to COVID-19. The sequenced sample was PBMCs or T cells enriched from blood (not recorded which). CDR3 in DNA: TGTGCCAGCAGTTTATCGTCTGGGGAGCTGTTTTTT. Its translation: CASSLSSGELFF.